Each of the 26 T cell receptor beta chains below was sequenced from the same sample in a study of T-cell memory formation after mild COVID-19. TCRdb re-called the 5' RACE reads through MiXCR, storing one row per CDR3 protein. This table holds a few hundred thousand distinct CDR3 sequences, roughly 15% found once. The sequencing sample was made of PBMCs or a T cell subset sorted from them (not recorded which). Receptors were obtained from a man between 18 and 35 years old who had mild COVID-19 (a few samples of this study predate the infection). Cell type and time point are not known.

Only a few counts were recorded for this clonotype. The CDR3 loop reads CASSLGSSGKSSYNEQFF. CDR3 coding DNA: TGCGCCAGCAGCTTGGGATCTAGCGGGAAGAGCTCCTACAATGAGCAGTTCTTC. The gene calls are TRBV5-1 and TRBJ2-1, with TRBD2 matching 9 bases. The CDR3 runs to 18 residues. V was clipped by 0 bases and J by 0 bases; unmatched bases: 7. CDR1 and CDR2 (germline): SGHRS, YFSETQ.

This clonotype was seen many times. V is TRBV9 and J is TRBJ1-6; 7 bases match TRBD1. Germline trimming cut 7 bases from V and 6 bases from J; bases unmatched to any gene: 7. Germline CDR1 is SGDLS and CDR2 is YYNGEE. The CDR3 sequence is 14 residues long. CDR3 sequence reads: CASGKGGSNSPLHF. The CDR3 DNA reads TGTGCCAGCGGAAAAGGGGGCAGTAATTCACCCCTCCACTTT.

This clonotype was observed a few times. The chain combines TRBV29-1 with TRBJ2-7; 7 positions agree with TRBD2. Trimming at V came to 4 bases and at J to 2 bases, leaving 11 bases not matched to a gene. This CDR3 is built from 15 residues. Looked up from germline, CDR1 is SQVTM and CDR2 is ANQGSEA. The CDR3 spells CSVVMAGDPTYEQYF. In nucleotides, the CDR3 is TGCAGCGTTGTAATGGCGGGGGACCCAACCTACGAGCAGTACTTC.

This clonotype was detected ten times or more. The gene calls are TRBV6-5 and TRBJ1-5; 9 bases align to TRBD1. The germline V gene has CDR1 MNHEY and CDR2 SVGAGI. This CDR3 comprises 15 residues. Trimming took 5 bases from V and 1 from J; bases not matched to a gene: 3. CDR3 amino acids: CASSIGQGSNQPQHF. Here the CDR3 DNA reads TGTGCCAGCAGTATCGGACAGGGGAGCAATCAGCCCCAGCATTTT.

This clonotype was seen a few times. The chain is built from TRBV5-6 and TRBJ2-3; D remains unclear. Germline CDR1 SGHDT, CDR2 YYEEEE. Trimming took 4 bases from V and 6 from J, leaving 15 bases between them. There are 14 residues in the CDR3. This chain's CDR3 is CASSPGFTPDTQYF. The CDR3 DNA reads TGTGCCAGCAGCCCTGGCTTTACACCGGATACGCAGTATTTT.

In its sample, this clonotype was seen a few times. The chain couples TRBV2 to TRBJ2-5; no reliable D call. Per the germline V gene, CDR1 is SNHLY and CDR2 is FYNNEI. The CDR3 runs 13 residues. Trimming shortened V by 4 bases and J by 2 bases, and 8 bases separated the two germline ends. This CDR3 reads CASSGLRQETQYF. The CDR3, as DNA: TGTGCCAGCAGTGGCCTACGACAAGAGACCCAGTACTTC.

This clonotype was observed a few times. The chain has TRBV4-2 and TRBJ2-3; TRBD2 matches 8 bases. Germline V gene lookup returns CDR1 LGHNA and CDR2 YNFKEQ. J gave up 5 bases and V 1 base, and 8 bases lay outside the gene matches. CDR3 length: 16 residues. The CDR3 DNA reads TGTGCCAGCAGCCAAGCCTCCGGGACTAGGGGAGATACGCAGTATTTT. This encodes CASSQASGTRGDTQYF.

The sample holds a few counts of this clonotype. The rearrangement uses TRBV12-3 or TRBV12-4 and TRBJ1-6, with 7 bases that match TRBD1. With 5 bases clipped from V and 0 bases from J, the junction kept 1 base outside the gene matches. The CDR3 length is 15 residues. The CDR3 coding sequence is TGTGCCAGCAGTGGGGACAGCTCCTATAATTCACCCCTCCACTTT. As protein: CASSGDSSYNSPLHF.

V and J are TRBV12-3 or TRBV12-4 and TRBJ1-2; TRBD1 is a possible D gene (5 bases). This CDR3 comprises 16 residues. With 3 bases removed from V and 3 bases from J, the gap between germline ends came to 17 bases. The CDR3 reads CASSLVVAGTDYGYTF. For the CDR3, the DNA is TGTGCCAGCAGTTTGGTTGTGGCAGGGACGGACTATGGCTACACCTTC.

This clonotype was recorded at least ten times. The CDR3 is CASSLTVAGREQFF. CDR3 bases: TGCGCCAGCAGCTTGACCGTAGCGGGGAGGGAGCAGTTCTTC. The chain is built from TRBV5-1 and TRBJ2-1; 8 bases line up with TRBD2. The germline gives CDR1 SGHRS, CDR2 YFSETQ. The CDR3 is 14 amino acids. Trimming cost V 1 base and J 10 bases; bases outside gene matches: 7.

This clonotype was counted ten times or more. The chain employs TRBV28 and TRBJ2-5; 9 bases line up with TRBD2. The germline CDR1 and CDR2 sequences are MDHEN and SYDVKM. The CDR3 loop spans 12 amino acids. CDR3 sequence reads: CASSGGDETQYF. In DNA form, the CDR3 reads TGTGCTAGTAGCGGGGGCGATGAGACCCAGTACTTC.

V gene TRBV4-1 combines with J gene TRBJ1-1, with 9 bases aligning to TRBD1. Germline V gene sequence: CDR1 MGHRA, CDR2 YSYEKL. Trimming at V came to 2 bases and at J to 9 bases, leaving 1 base not matched to a gene. The CDR3 runs 12 residues. This CDR3 reads CASSQNRGQAFF. DNA for the CDR3: TGCGCCAGCAGCCAAAACAGGGGGCAAGCTTTCTTT.

This clonotype was found once. The V gene is TRBV20-1, the J gene TRBJ1-2; weak D call: TRBD1 (6 bases). The V end was cut by 5 bases, the J end by 8 bases, with 21 bases between. Germline CDR1 DFQATT, CDR2 SNEGSKA (reference sequence). CDR3 length equals 14 residues. CDR3 residues: CSAQRGGRASGYTF. The CDR3 DNA reads TGCAGTGCTCAGAGGGGGGGGAGAGCATCCGGCTACACCTTC.

The V gene is TRBV11-2, the J gene TRBJ2-1, with no clear D. Germline-derived CDR1 and CDR2 are SGHAT and FQNNGV. The germline V and J ends were trimmed by 2 bases and 12 bases, with 14 bases remaining between them. The CDR3 has 13 amino acids. CDR3 in amino acids: CASSLTPERGQFF. For the CDR3, the DNA is TGTGCCAGCAGCTTAACGCCAGAGAGAGGGCAGTTCTTC.

This clonotype has only a few counts. The chain carries TRBV6-2 or TRBV6-3 and TRBJ1-6; D not certain. V was trimmed by 7 bases and J by 10 bases, leaving 11 bases between them. Germline CDR1 and CDR2: MNHEY and SVGEGT. The CDR3 totals 12 residues. CDR3 loop: CASNNAESPLHF. In DNA form, the CDR3 reads TGTGCCAGCAATAACGCGGAATCACCCCTCCACTTT.

The chain uses TRBV7-2 and TRBJ1-5; unclear D gene. The CDR3 consists of 16 residues. The V end lost 5 bases, the J end lost 4 bases, and 18 bases lay between the germline ends. The V gene's germline CDR1 is SGHTA and CDR2 FQGNSA. CDR3 in DNA: TGTGCCAGCAGCCCCCGGAGCGGTTGGGGAAATCAGCCCCAGCATTTT. Residues: CASSPRSGWGNQPQHF.

CDR3 bases: TGTGCCATCAGACAGGGGGGAATCACTGAAGCTTTCTTT. Translation: CAIRQGGITEAFF. V is TRBV10-3 and J is TRBJ1-1; 8 bases are a match to TRBD1. The CDR3 runs to 13 residues. V lost 6 bases to trimming and J lost 4 bases; unmatched junction nucleotides: 4. CDR1 ENHRY and CDR2 SYGVKD come from the germline V gene.

The CDR3 DNA follows: TGTGCCACCAGCGTGAACAGGGTGGCGGGAGAGACCCAGTACTTC. Translation gives CATSVNRVAGETQYF. J is TRBJ2-5 and V is TRBV15; tentatively, D is TRBD1 (6 bases). V was clipped by 5 bases and J by 4 bases, with 17 bases between them. The CDR3 sequence is 15 residues long. Germline V gene data show CDR1 as LNHNV and CDR2 as YYDKDF (reference sequence).

This clonotype was seen many times. The J gene is TRBJ1-6, the V gene TRBV6-5; no firm D call. Trimming cost V 2 bases and J 13 bases, with 18 bases left between them. Germline-derived CDR1 and CDR2 are MNHEY and SVGAGI. The CDR3 sequence is 15 residues long. CDR3 loop: CASSYSASLIRPLHF. Here the CDR3 DNA reads TGTGCCAGCAGTTACAGCGCCAGCTTAATTCGGCCCCTCCACTTT.

The chain recombines TRBV5-1 with TRBJ2-1; perhaps TRBD2 as D (6 bases). Germline assignment: CDR1 SGHRS and CDR2 YFSETQ. Trimming removed 4 bases at V and 8 bases at J, with 19 bases between. CDR3 size: 15 residues. Written as DNA, the CDR3 is TGCGCCAGCAGCATACGGGCTAGCGAAAAGTATGAGCAGTTCTTC. Protein: CASSIRASEKYEQFF.

The chain carries TRBV2 and TRBJ1-1, with D tentatively TRBD1 (5 bases). The CDR3 extends over 13 amino acids. The germline CDR1 and CDR2 sequences are SNHLY and FYNNEI. Trimming removed 6 bases at V and 11 bases at J, with 19 bases between. The DNA for the CDR3 is TGTGCCAGCAGCCCGACAGCGATCGGGGGGGCTTTCTTT. Amino acids: CASSPTAIGGAFF.

In its sample, this clonotype was seen a few times. The chain recombines TRBV6-6 with TRBJ1-5; D is perhaps TRBD1 (5 bases). The V gene's germline CDR1 is MNHNY and CDR2 SVGAGI (reference sequence). The germline V and J ends were trimmed by 2 bases and 4 bases, with 9 bases remaining between them. The CDR3 has 14 residues. In DNA form, the CDR3 reads TGTGCCAGCAGTTACCGGGGGAGGAATCAGCCCCAGCATTTT. Protein: CASSYRGRNQPQHF.

This clonotype has at least ten counts. The rearrangement uses TRBV5-5 and TRBJ2-1; 11 bases agree with TRBD2. The CDR3 runs 16 residues. V shed 0 bases, J shed 7 bases, and the junction held 6 bases outside the gene matches. Per germline, CDR1 SGHKS and CDR2 YYEKEE (reference sequence). CDR3 protein: CASSLVSSGGSNEQFF. CDR3 coding DNA: TGTGCCAGCAGCTTGGTATCTAGCGGGGGGTCGAATGAGCAGTTCTTC.

This clonotype was seen more than once but under ten times. The rearrangement uses TRBV5-1 and TRBJ1-1; the match to TRBD1 covers 11 bases. The CDR3 totals 15 residues. CDR1 and CDR2 from the germline V gene are SGHRS and YFSETQ. The junction had 3 bases not matched to a gene; V was cut back by 4 bases and J by 1 base. CDR3 nucleotide sequence: TGCGCCAGCAGCGCGGGACAGGGGGGGAACACTGAAGCTTTCTTT. It codes for CASSAGQGGNTEAFF.

The chain recombines TRBV28 with TRBJ1-3; unclear D gene. The germline V gene encodes CDR1 MDHEN and CDR2 SYDVKM. V lost 6 bases and J 2 bases, leaving 8 bases between the germline ends. The CDR3 loop spans 13 amino acids. CDR3 in amino acids: CASSPGAGNTIYF. The CDR3 DNA reads as TGTGCCAGCAGCCCGGGCGCTGGAAACACCATATATTTT.

The V call is TRBV4-1, the J call TRBJ2-1, with 8 bases fitting TRBD1. Trimming cost V 7 bases and J 3 bases; bases outside gene matches: 5. Germline CDR1 reads MGHRA; CDR2 reads YSYEKL. This CDR3 spans 14 amino acids. CDR3 in DNA: TGCGCCAGCAACTACGGACAGGGCTACAATGAGCAGTTCTTC. Encoded protein: CASNYGQGYNEQFF.